A selection of T cell receptor beta chains follows, all from one sample in a study of control samples from healthy donors and cancer patients. The table came from immunoSEQ multiplex PCR; TCRdb's copy has only in-frame clones and leaves some out. This sample has 93,000 or so clones, with around 89% found just once. The sequenced sample was PBMCs. These TCRs come from a man between 60 and 70 years old with lung cancer. Both conserved end residues are part of each CDR3. The order of the fields is V gene, clone size, D gene, J gene, CDR3 DNA, CDR3 protein. A D gene is named only where the DNA matches it firmly. Some rows mark clone size as missing; the rest say once, few, many or name a class of expanded clone.

TRBV4-2	-	-	TRBJ2-6	TGTGCCAGCAGCCAAGGTAACGACGACGTCCTGACTTTC	CASSQGNDDVLTF
TRBV5-1	-	-	TRBJ2-1	TGCGCCAGCAGCTCTAACGCTCCATACAATGAGCAGTTCTTC	CASSSNAPYNEQFF
TRBV7-9	-	-	TRBJ1-4	TGTGCCAGCAGCTGGACTCCCTCCGCGACGCGGGAAAAACTGTTTTTT	CASSWTPSATREKLFF
TRBV5-1	-	-	TRBJ1-1	TGCGCCAGCAGCTTGGGAGGGACGGAGGACACTGAAGCTTTCTTT	CASSLGGTEDTEAFF
TRBV19	-	-	TRBJ1-2	TGTGCCAGTAGTATAAACACGGCCTACTATGGCTACACCTTC	CASSINTAYYGYTF
TRBV3-1/TRBV3-2	-	TRBD2	TRBJ2-2	TGTGCCAGCAGCCAAGGAGCGGGAAGTGAGCTGTTTTTT	CASSQGAGSELFF
TRBV5-6	-	-	TRBJ2-2	TGTGCCAGCAGCCCCGGACCCAAGATGAACACCGGGGAGCTGTTTTTT	CASSPGPKMNTGELFF
TRBV15	few	-	TRBJ2-5	TGTGCCACCAGCACCTATGCAGGGGCAGGGGAGACCCAGTACTTC	CATSTYAGAGETQYF
TRBV6-5	-	-	TRBJ1-1	TGTGCCAGCAGTTACTCTCTGAACACTGAAGCTTTCTTT	CASSYSLNTEAFF
TRBV5-1	-	-	TRBJ2-5	TGCGCCAGCATGCCGGGCGTGGTCAGGGGACAAGAGACCCAGTACTTC	CASMPGVVRGQETQYF
TRBV7-9	-	-	TRBJ2-1	TGTGCCAGCAGCTTACTCTTAAGCTCCTACAATGAGCAGTTCTTC	CASSLLLSSYNEQFF
TRBV7-9	-	-	TRBJ1-4	TGTGCCAGCAGCCGGCAGGGTGGTGAAAAACTGTTTTTT	CASSRQGGEKLFF
TRBV11-3	-	TRBD1	TRBJ1-1	TGTGCCAGCAGCTTAGGTTTCTTGGGACAGGGTTCGAACACTGAAGCTTTCTTT	CASSLGFLGQGSNTEAFF
TRBV5-8	-	TRBD1	TRBJ1-5	TGTGCCAGCAGCTTTTCGAAGGGGACAGAGAATCAGCCCCAGCATTTT	CASSFSKGTENQPQHF
TRBV18	-	-	TRBJ1-1	TGTGCCAGCTCACCCGGGACATCCACTGAAGCTTTCTTT	CASSPGTSTEAFF
TRBV7-3	-	-	TRBJ2-2	TGTGCCAGCAGCCCCACGGGGCGGACATACACCGGGGAGCTGTTTTTT	CASSPTGRTYTGELFF
TRBV5-1	-	-	TRBJ2-7	TGCGCCAGCAGCTTTGCGGACACCTCCTACGAGCAGTACTTC	CASSFADTSYEQYF
TRBV24-1	-	-	TRBJ2-3	TGTGCCACCAGTGGTTTAGCCCCAGATACGCAGTATTTT	CATSGLAPDTQYF
TRBV2	-	TRBD1	TRBJ1-6	TGTGCCAGCAGTGACTGGACAGGGGGAGGAATTTCACCCCTCCACTTT	CASSDWTGGGISPLHF
TRBV4-1	-	-	TRBJ2-6	TGCGCCAGCAGCCAAGGGGGAGGGGCCAACGTCCTGACTTTC	CASSQGGGANVLTF
TRBV9	-	-	TRBJ2-3	TGTGCCAGCAGCGTAGGCGTGGGGCCAAGTACAGATACGCAGTATTTT	CASSVGVGPSTDTQYF
TRBV2	many	TRBD1	TRBJ1-1	TGTGCCAGCAGAAGGGACAGGAACACTGAAGCTTTCTTT	CASRRDRNTEAFF
TRBV7-2	once	-	TRBJ2-3	TGTGCCAGCAGCTTGGGGGAGACAGATACGCAGTATTTT	CASSLGETDTQYF
TRBV2	-	-	TRBJ1-5	TGTGCCAGCAGTGTAGGTCAGCCCCAGCATTTT	CASSVGQPQHF
TRBV2	-	TRBD2	TRBJ2-5	TGTGCCAGCAGTACAAGCGGGACTAGCGGCCAAGAGACCCAGTACTTC	CASSTSGTSGQETQYF
TRBV6-5	-	TRBD1	TRBJ1-2	TGTGCCAGCAGCCAGGGGGCTTTCGATGGCTACACCTTC	CASSQGAFDGYTF
TRBV6-2/TRBV6-3	few	TRBD1	TRBJ2-5	TGTGCCAGCAGCCCGGGTTTCGGGACAGGGGGACGGGAGACCCAGTACTTC	CASSPGFGTGGRETQYF
TRBV18	-	-	TRBJ1-4	TGTGCCAGCTCACCCCTTAGGGAGATGAATGAAAAACTGTTTTTT	CASSPLREMNEKLFF